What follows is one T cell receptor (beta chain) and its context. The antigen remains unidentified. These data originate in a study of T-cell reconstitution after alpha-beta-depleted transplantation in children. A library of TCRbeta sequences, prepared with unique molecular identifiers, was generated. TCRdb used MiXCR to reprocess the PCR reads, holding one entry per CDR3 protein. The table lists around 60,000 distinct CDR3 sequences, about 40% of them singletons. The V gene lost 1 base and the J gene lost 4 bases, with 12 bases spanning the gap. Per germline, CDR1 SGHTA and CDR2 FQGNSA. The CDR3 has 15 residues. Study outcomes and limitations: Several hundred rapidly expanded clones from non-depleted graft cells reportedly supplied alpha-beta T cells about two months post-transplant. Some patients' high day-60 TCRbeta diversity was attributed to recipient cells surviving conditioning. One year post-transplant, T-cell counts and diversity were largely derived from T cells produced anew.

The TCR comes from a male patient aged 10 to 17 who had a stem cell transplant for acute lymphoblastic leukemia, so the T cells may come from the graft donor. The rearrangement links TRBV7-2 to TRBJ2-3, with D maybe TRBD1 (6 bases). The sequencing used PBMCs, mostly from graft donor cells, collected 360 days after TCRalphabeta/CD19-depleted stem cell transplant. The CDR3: CASSLVQGSADTQYF. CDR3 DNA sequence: TGTGCCAGCAGCTTAGTGCAGGGGAGTGCAGATACGCAGTATTTT.